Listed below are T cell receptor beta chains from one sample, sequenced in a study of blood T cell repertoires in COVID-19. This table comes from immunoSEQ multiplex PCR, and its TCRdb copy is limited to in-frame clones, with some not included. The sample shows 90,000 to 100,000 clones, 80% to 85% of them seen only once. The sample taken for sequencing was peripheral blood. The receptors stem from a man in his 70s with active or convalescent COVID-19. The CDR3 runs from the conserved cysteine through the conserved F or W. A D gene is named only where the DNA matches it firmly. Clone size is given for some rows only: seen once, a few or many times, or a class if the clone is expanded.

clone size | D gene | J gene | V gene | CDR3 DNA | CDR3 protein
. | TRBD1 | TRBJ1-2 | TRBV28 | TGTGCCAGCAGTCCCTCAACAGGGGTCTATGGCTACACCTTC | CASSPSTGVYGYTF
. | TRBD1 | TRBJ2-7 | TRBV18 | TGTGCCAGCTCACGTGGGCAGGGGGATGAGCAGTACTTC | CASSRGQGDEQYF
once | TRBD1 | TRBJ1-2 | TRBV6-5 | TGTGCCAGCAGGCCAGGGGGCGACTATGGCTACACCTTC | CASRPGGDYGYTF
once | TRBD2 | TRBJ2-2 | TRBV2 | TGTGCCAGCAGGACTAGCGGGGGGAACACCGGGGAGCTGTTTTTT | CASRTSGGNTGELFF
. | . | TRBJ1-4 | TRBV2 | TGTGCCAGCAGTCCACAGGGAGTCACTAATGAAAAACTGTTTTTT | CASSPQGVTNEKLFF
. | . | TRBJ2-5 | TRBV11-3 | TGTGCCAGCAGCAAAGGACAAGGGGGAACTGGCGAGACCCAGTACTTC | CASSKGQGGTGETQYF
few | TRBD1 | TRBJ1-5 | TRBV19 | TGTGCCAGTAGTATAGAGGCAGGAACAGGGGCCCAGCATTTT | CASSIEAGTGAQHF
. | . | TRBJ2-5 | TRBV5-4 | TGTGCCAGCAGCCCCCCGGGGTCCCAAGAGACCCAGTACTTC | CASSPPGSQETQYF
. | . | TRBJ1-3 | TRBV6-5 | TGTGCCAGCATGTTTCGCGCCTCTGGAAACACCATATATTTT | CASMFRASGNTIYF
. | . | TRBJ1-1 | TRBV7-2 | TGTGCCAGCAGCTTAGCGGCAGGGACTGAAGCTTTCTTT | CASSLAAGTEAFF
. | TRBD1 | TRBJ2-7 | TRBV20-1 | TGCAGTGCTAGTGGGGGGACAGGGGTGTACGAGCAGTACTTC | CSASGGTGVYEQYF
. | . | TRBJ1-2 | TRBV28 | TGTGCCAGCAGTTTATGGGACAACCGAGGAGGCTACACCTTC | CASSLWDNRGGYTF
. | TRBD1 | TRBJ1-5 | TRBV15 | TGTGCCACCAGCGGCTTTGACAGGGTCAATCAGCCCCAGCATTTT | CATSGFDRVNQPQHF
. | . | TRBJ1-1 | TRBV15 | TGTGCCACCAGCTATGGAGGGATTGGGTATAGCACTGAAGCTTTCTTT | CATSYGGIGYSTEAFF
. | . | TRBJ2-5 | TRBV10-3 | TGTGCCATCAGTGGGGGGGATGGTGAGACCCAGTACTTC | CAISGGDGETQYF
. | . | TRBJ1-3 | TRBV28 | TGTGCCAGCAGTTTTGCTTTCGGGGGTTCAGGGCCCGGTAGCACCATATATTTT | CASSFAFGGSGPGSTIYF
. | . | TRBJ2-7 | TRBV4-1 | TGCGCCAGCAGCCACGACCCGCCAGGGACCTACGAGCAGTACTTC | CASSHDPPGTYEQYF
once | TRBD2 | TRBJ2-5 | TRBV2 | TGTGCCACACAGGCCGGGACTAGCGGGGGTCAAGAGACCCAGTACTTC | CATQAGTSGGQETQYF
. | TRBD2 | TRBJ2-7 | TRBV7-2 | TGTGCCAGCAGCTTAAGGCGGGGGGGCGGGTACGAGCAGTACTTC | CASSLRRGGGYEQYF
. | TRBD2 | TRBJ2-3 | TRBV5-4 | TGTGCCAGCAGCTCCCCGGGACTAGCGGGCACAGATACGCAGTATTTT | CASSSPGLAGTDTQYF
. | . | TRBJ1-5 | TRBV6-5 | TGTGCCAGCAGTTATACTGGCGGGGGGCCCCAGCATTTT | CASSYTGGGPQHF
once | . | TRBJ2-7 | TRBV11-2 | TGTGCCAGCAGCTTAAGCCCCCCCCATAAACACGAGCAGTACTTC | CASSLSPPHKHEQYF
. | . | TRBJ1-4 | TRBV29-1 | TGCAGCGTCAGTCAGGGTTCGACCCATGAGAAACTGTTTTTT | CSVSQGSTHEKLFF
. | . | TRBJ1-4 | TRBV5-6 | TGTGCCAGCAGCTCGGTGCGTGGGAGGGGGAACGAAAAACTGTTTTTT | CASSSVRGRGNEKLFF
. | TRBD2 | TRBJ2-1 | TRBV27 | TGTGCCAGCAGTTTATCCTCGGGGACTAGCATATACAATGAGCAGTTCTTC | CASSLSSGTSIYNEQFF
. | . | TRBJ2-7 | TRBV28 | TGTGCCAGCAGTTCGGGGGGCCAAGTCCACGAGCAGTACTTC | CASSSGGQVHEQYF
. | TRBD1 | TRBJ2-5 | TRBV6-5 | TGTGCCAGCACTTCCCTGGGGACAGCTCAAGAGACCCAGTACTTC | CASTSLGTAQETQYF
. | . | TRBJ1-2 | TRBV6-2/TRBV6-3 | TGTGCCAGCAGTGACAGTCTGGGCGGCTACACCTTC | CASSDSLGGYTF
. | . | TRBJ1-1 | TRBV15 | TGTGCCACCTCCGGGACACGGCGGACTGAAGCTTTCTTT | CATSGTRRTEAFF
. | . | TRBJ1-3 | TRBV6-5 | TGTGCCAGCATGGCAGGGAACTCTGGAAACACCATATATTTT | CASMAGNSGNTIYF
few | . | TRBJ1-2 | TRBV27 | TGTGCCAGCAGCCTCAGTGGGGGGTTTGGGGGCTACACCTTC | CASSLSGGFGGYTF